These T cell receptor beta chains were read from a single sample in a study of identical twins. MiXCR was run by TCRdb on the 5' RACE reads, yielding one entry per CDR3 protein. Among some 1,600,000 distinct CDR3 sequences listed, about 32% were seen once. Specimen: cord blood. These receptors all stem from a newborn girl in good health. The CDR3 runs from the conserved cysteine through the conserved F or W. The D gene is left open where the match is weak. The size entry is marked missing in some rows and otherwise reads once, few, many or a size class.

>TRBJ2-6|-|many|TRBV12-3/TRBV12-4
CASSLAFRVSGANVLTF
TGTGCCAGCAGTTTAGCGTTCCGAGTCTCTGGGGCCAACGTCCTGACTTTC
>TRBJ2-7|-|few|TRBV3-1
CASSQVGKTYEQYF
TGTGCCAGCAGCCAAGTTGGTAAAACCTACGAGCAGTACTTC
>TRBJ1-6|TRBD1|few|TRBV2
CASSGETGNSPLHF
TGTGCCAGCAGTGGAGAGACAGGGAATTCACCCCTCCACTTT
>TRBJ2-3|-|-|TRBV5-5
CASSSPSAVPIGTDTQYF
TGTGCCAGCAGCTCGCCGAGCGCTGTCCCGATTGGCACAGATACGCAGTATTTT
>TRBJ1-5|TRBD1|once|TRBV20-1
CSARVWSGQGSNQPQHF
TGCAGTGCTAGAGTATGGTCAGGACAGGGGAGCAATCAGCCCCAGCATTTT
>TRBJ2-7|-|few|TRBV28
CASSPSGLSGLEQYF
TGTGCCAGCAGTCCCTCAGGGCTAAGCGGACTCGAGCAGTACTTC
>TRBJ2-2|-|-|TRBV28
CASKAGTLNTGELFF
TGTGCCAGTAAAGCCGGGACCTTGAACACCGGGGAGCTGTTTTTT
>TRBJ2-7|-|few|TRBV5-1
CASSLGLAAGYEQYF
TGCGCCAGCAGCTTGGGGCTAGCCGCAGGCTACGAGCAGTACTTC
>TRBJ2-3|TRBD2|many|TRBV6-5
CASSYSGLAAMGDTQYF
TGTGCCAGCAGTTACTCGGGGCTAGCGGCCATGGGAGATACGCAGTATTTT
>TRBJ1-5|-|few|TRBV20-1
CSARERASASGRRRNQPQHF
TGCAGTGCTAGAGAACGGGCCTCAGCCTCGGGACGGAGGCGCAATCAGCCCCAGCATTTT
>TRBJ2-7|TRBD1|-|TRBV4-2
CASSQAGTGSTYEQYF
TGTGCCAGCAGCCAAGCGGGGACAGGGAGTACCTACGAGCAGTACTTC
>TRBJ2-6|-|-|TRBV20-1
CSAVESFSGANVLTF
TGCAGTGCGGTCGAATCGTTCTCTGGGGCCAACGTCCTGACTTTC
>TRBJ2-5|TRBD1|few|TRBV7-2
CASSLVQGARVETQYF
TGTGCCAGCAGCTTAGTTCAGGGGGCGCGTGTGGAGACCCAGTACTTC
>TRBJ2-2|-|-|TRBV7-8
CASSLEVVTYTGELFF
TGTGCCAGCAGCTTAGAGGTCGTGACCTACACCGGGGAGCTGTTTTTT
>TRBJ1-2|TRBD1|-|TRBV20-1
CSARGTGGTILYGYTF
TGCAGTGCTAGAGGGACAGGGGGCACCATTCTCTATGGCTACACCTTC
>TRBJ2-2|-|-|TRBV3-1
CASSPYTHTGELFF
TGTGCCAGCAGCCCCTACACTCACACCGGGGAGCTGTTTTTT
>TRBJ2-1|TRBD1|few|TRBV5-1
CASGWGGTGNNEQFF
TGCGCCAGCGGTTGGGGAGGGACAGGGAACAATGAGCAGTTCTTC
>TRBJ2-3|TRBD1|many|TRBV29-1
CSSWGQGREDSSTDTQYF
TGCAGCTCCTGGGGACAGGGGAGGGAGGATTCTAGCACAGATACGCAGTATTTT
>TRBJ2-3|-|-|TRBV5-1
CASSLTEPHTDTQYF
TGCGCCAGCAGCTTGACAGAACCCCACACAGATACGCAGTATTTT
>TRBJ2-3|-|-|TRBV24-1
CATSDFWQGIGDTQYF
TGTGCCACCAGTGATTTTTGGCAGGGGATCGGAGATACGCAGTATTTT
>TRBJ2-3|-|-|TRBV14
CASSQVTEGGTQYF
TGTGCCAGCAGCCAAGTAACTGAAGGAGGCACGCAGTATTTT
>TRBJ1-4|-|-|TRBV7-9
CASSFNAGIGEKLFF
TGTGCCAGCAGCTTTAACGCAGGGATAGGAGAAAAACTGTTTTTT
>TRBJ2-1|TRBD2|few|TRBV4-1
CASSPSGSPSNEQFF
TGCGCCAGCAGCCCTAGCGGGAGCCCTAGCAATGAGCAGTTCTTC
>TRBJ2-2|-|once|TRBV7-2
CASSSGLHTGELFF
TGTGCCAGCAGCTCGGGACTCCACACCGGGGAGCTGTTTTTT